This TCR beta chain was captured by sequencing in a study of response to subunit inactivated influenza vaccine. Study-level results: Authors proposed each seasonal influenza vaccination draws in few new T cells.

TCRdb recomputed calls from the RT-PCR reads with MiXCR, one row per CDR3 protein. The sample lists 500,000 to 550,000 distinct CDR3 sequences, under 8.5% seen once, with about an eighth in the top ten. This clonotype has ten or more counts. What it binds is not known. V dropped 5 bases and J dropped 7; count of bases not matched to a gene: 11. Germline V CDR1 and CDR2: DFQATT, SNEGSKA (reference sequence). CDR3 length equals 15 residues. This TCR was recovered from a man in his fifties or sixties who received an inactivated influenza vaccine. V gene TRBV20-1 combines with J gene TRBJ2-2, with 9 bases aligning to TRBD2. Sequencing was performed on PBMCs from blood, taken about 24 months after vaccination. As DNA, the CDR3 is TGCAGTGCTCCTGCGGCGCGGGGGGGAATCGGGGAGCTGTTTTTT. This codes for CSAPAARGGIGELFF.